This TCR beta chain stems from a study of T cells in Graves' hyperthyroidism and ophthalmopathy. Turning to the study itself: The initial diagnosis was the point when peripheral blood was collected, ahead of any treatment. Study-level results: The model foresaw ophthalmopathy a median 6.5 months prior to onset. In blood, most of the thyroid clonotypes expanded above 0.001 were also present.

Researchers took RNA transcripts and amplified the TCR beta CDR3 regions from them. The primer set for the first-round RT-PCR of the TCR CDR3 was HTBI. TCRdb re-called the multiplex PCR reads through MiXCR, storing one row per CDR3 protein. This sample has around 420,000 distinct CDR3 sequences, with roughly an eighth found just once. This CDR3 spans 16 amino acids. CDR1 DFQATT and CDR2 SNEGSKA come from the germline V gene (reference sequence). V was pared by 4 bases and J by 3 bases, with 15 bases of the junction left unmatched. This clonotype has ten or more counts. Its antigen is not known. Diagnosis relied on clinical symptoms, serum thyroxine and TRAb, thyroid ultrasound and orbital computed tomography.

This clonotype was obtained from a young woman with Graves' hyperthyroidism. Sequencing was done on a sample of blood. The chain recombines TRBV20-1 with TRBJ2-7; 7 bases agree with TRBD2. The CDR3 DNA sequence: TGCAGTGCTATGGATAGAGGGACCACGGGAGGCTACGAGCAGTACTTC. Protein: CSAMDRGTTGGYEQYF.